This entry features one T cell receptor beta chain sequence. Antigen unknown. The sample is drawn from a study of shared clonotypes between healthy human individuals. Profiling relied on immunoSEQ multiplex PCR, and the TCRdb table lists in-frame clones only, not all of them. The repertoire includes roughly 2 million clones, just under 95% of them detected once, and roughly 1% sits in the top ten. Terminally differentiated effector memory CD45RA+ cells were excluded from the naive CD8 cells, which were CD45RO-negative and positively selected for CCR7. Points from the study as a whole: Several donors had about 5.1% of their naive CD4 clonotypes in common. Naive subsets tended to show greater estimated richness than memory subsets.

Trimming pared 2 bases from V and 10 bases from J, leaving 14 bases between. Germline V CDR1 and CDR2: SQVTM, ANQGSEA. The CDR3 contains 12 residues. This receptor was taken from a man between 18 and 35 years old in good health. The genes are TRBV29-1 and TRBJ1-2, with a tentative D call TRBD1 (6 bases). Sequenced sample: naive CD8+ T cells sorted from blood. The CDR3 region is CSVEPSDRIYTF. CDR3 sequence (DNA): TGCAGCGTTGAACCGAGCGACAGGATCTACACCTTC. Combining the CDR3 with reference TRBV29-1 and TRBJ1-2 gives the whole variable domain SAVISQKPSRDICQRGTSLTIQCQVDSQVTMMFWYRQQPGQSLTLIATANQGSEATYESGFVIDKFPISRPNLTFSTLTVSNMSPEDSSIYLCSVEPSDRIYTFGSGTRLTVV.